This TCR beta chain was sequenced during a study of cytomegalovirus exposure and HLA in healthy donors. Study-wide findings and caveats: What was likely a sequencing artifact was a cluster of highly shared sequence variants. Earlier results showed most TCR beta V segments being productive about 87% or about 30% of the time.

For this clone: Its specificity is not known.

The PCR had 60 Vbeta and 13 Jbeta primers. Measured with immunoSEQ multiplex PCR; TCRdb has only the in-frame clones, and not every one. Among about 160,000 clones listed, around 80% were seen once. V was trimmed by 3 bases and J by 2 bases, leaving 11 bases between them. In germline, CDR1 is GTSNPN, CDR2 SVGIG (reference sequence). This CDR3 has 15 residues. This chain connects TRBV30 to TRBJ2-6; unclear D gene. This TCR was sampled from a young man in good health and CMV-seronegative. The sample taken for sequencing was PBMCs. CDR3 bases: TGTGCCTGGAGAACCGGTTTCCCTGGGGCCAACGTCCTGACTTTC. Protein product: CAWRTGFPGANVLTF.